This is a list of T cell receptor beta chains from one sample in a study of blood T cells in healthy people across ages. A single record per CDR3 protein comes from TCRdb applying MiXCR to the 5' RACE reads. In the table there are 650,000 to 800,000 distinct CDR3 sequences, approximately 48% of which are singletons. The sample consisted of blood. These TCRs come from a man in his sixties in good health. Each CDR3 is given without its conserved first and last residue. Each record gives: V gene, CDR3 protein.

>TRBV20-1
SARAFSTDTQY
>TRBV4-3
ASRQSASGGPSGANVLT
>TRBV7-2
ASSLGGIPNQPQH
>TRBV29-1
SASKGETQY
>TRBV4-2
ASSQDLAGVNTEAF
>TRBV18
ASSPPGHRSYNEQF
>TRBV7-2
ASSWDFPDTQY
>TRBV20-1
SASNWASYGTGLNEQF
>TRBV6-5
ASSYRQRLVGEQF
>TRBV6-2/TRBV6-3
ASSYGLLAGANNEQY
>TRBV6-2/TRBV6-3
ASGNYEQF
>TRBV10-2
ASSESLTRIGNYGYT
>TRBV6-4
ASSDDRGNEQF
>TRBV27
ASSSRQGSNQPQH
>TRBV7-9
ASSLSPSDREYQETQY
>TRBV7-3
ASSPSTSGGAGEQF
>TRBV25-1
ASQTSGGAGYNEQF
>TRBV4-3
ASSQTTSGGRNEQF
>TRBV25-1
ASSSEQGRGYT
>TRBV12-3/TRBV12-4
ASSTRGTGELF
>TRBV6-4
ASSDGVYRQF
>TRBV7-9
ASSFPPETYEQY
>TRBV20-1
SARDFAGVGTQY
>TRBV2
ASKGQGHGNQPQH
>TRBV2
ASVSQGFGANVLT
>TRBV4-3
ASSQVNGGGELF
>TRBV7-2
ASSPLAVGYTGELF
>TRBV20-1
SAKWGADTQY
>TRBV9
ASSYPRLEQF
>TRBV5-1
ASSFSGAYYEQY
>TRBV9
ASSPEGPVVSGANVLT
>TRBV6-1
ASSEFLGLFEQY
>TRBV7-9
ASSLAQPNSGNTIY
>TRBV14
ASSQDGKVRANYGYT
>TRBV28
AISKGRVDDLLYEQY
>TRBV7-9
ASSSRTLKKAF
>TRBV24-1
ATEGVNTQY
>TRBV20-1
SAREGGPASYEQY
>TRBV5-5
ASSLGRPMSGEQY
>TRBV3-1
ASSQSDLYNEQY
>TRBV9
ASSVGTGLSYEQY
>TRBV7-6
ASILGGPQETQY
>TRBV9
ASSVGSGTETQY
>TRBV29-1
SVYGGAKYEQY
>TRBV12-3/TRBV12-4
ASRTKGLAGSRNTQY
>TRBV4-3
ASSQGVMETQY
>TRBV2
ASSVDGQGGETQY
>TRBV6-5
ASSYNIYQPQH
>TRBV15
ATSSRISYGYT
>TRBV6-1
ASSEGPPGTDPSYEQY